This entry concerns a single T cell receptor (beta chain). The recovered donors of Cohort 3 showed two negative PCRs, clearance, or symptom resolution. Per the study methods: Quantification of nucleated cells was approximated via reference gene primer amplification. The protocol was immunoSEQ multiplex PCR, while the TCRdb copy is restricted to in-frame clones and leaves out a portion. The V and J calls and clone size are taken from that table; D and trimming were inferred from the DNA. The sample shows approximately 300,000 clones, 87% of them seen only once. This sample is drawn from a study of blood T cell repertoires in COVID-19. The wider study: Material from acute and convalescent COVID-19 was sourced from the United States, Italy and Spain.

Germline lookup yields CDR1 MNHEY and CDR2 SMNVEV (reference sequence). The CDR3 extends over 14 amino acids. V lost 5 bases, J lost 2 bases, and 9 bases lay in between. The V gene is TRBV27, the J gene TRBJ2-2, with D maybe TRBD1 (6 bases). The sequenced sample was PBMCs or T cells enriched from blood (not recorded which). The receptor's source is a woman in her 30s who had recovered from COVID-19. CDR3 protein: CASSPRGNTGELFF. For the CDR3, the DNA is TGTGCCAGCAGTCCCAGGGGAAACACCGGGGAGCTGTTTTTT.